The rows below give T cell receptor beta chains drawn from one sample of a study of shared clonotypes between healthy human individuals. Sequenced by immunoSEQ multiplex PCR; TCRdb stores in-frame clones only, minus some. The data hold about 680,000 clones, with 92% observed a single time. Specimen: naive CD8+ T cells sorted from blood. All receptors derive from a man aged 30 to 45 in good health. CDR3s include the opening cysteine and the closing phenylalanine or tryptophan. D genes are given only for firm matches. Only part of the rows carry a size: once, few, many, or a class if the clone is expanded.

D	V	J	size	CDR3	DNA
TRBD2	TRBV7-9	TRBJ2-4	NA	CASSSAGEIAKNIQYF	TGTGCCAGCAGCAGCGCGGGGGAGATAGCCAAAAACATTCAGTACTTC
NA	TRBV5-4	TRBJ2-1	NA	CASTPSEGTNEQFF	TGTGCCAGCACCCCGTCGGAGGGGACTAATGAGCAGTTCTTC
NA	TRBV29-1	TRBJ1-1	NA	CSVEDRDNPEAFF	TGCAGCGTTGAAGATCGGGACAATCCTGAAGCTTTCTTT
TRBD1	TRBV6-6	TRBJ2-1	NA	CASSPNRGHEQFF	TGTGCCAGCAGTCCAAACAGGGGACACGAGCAGTTCTTC
NA	TRBV7-9	TRBJ2-7	NA	CASSPLDRSSYEQYF	TGTGCCAGCAGCCCACTAGATCGGAGCTCCTACGAGCAGTACTTC
NA	TRBV19	TRBJ2-7	NA	CASSIGVGTYEQYF	TGTGCCAGTAGTATAGGGGTCGGTACCTACGAGCAGTACTTC
NA	TRBV7-9	TRBJ2-1	NA	CASSLLTSGLTYNEQFF	TGTGCCAGCAGCTTACTAACAAGCGGGCTTACCTACAATGAGCAGTTCTTC
NA	TRBV25-1	TRBJ2-7	NA	CASSEYAGNYEQYF	TGTGCCAGCAGTGAATATGCAGGGAACTACGAGCAGTACTTC
NA	TRBV27	TRBJ2-7	NA	CASSLMRVILDEQYF	TGTGCCAGCAGTTTAATGCGGGTTATTCTCGACGAGCAGTACTTC
NA	TRBV28	TRBJ2-7	NA	CASRGRSGLDEQYF	TGTGCCAGCCGTGGGAGGTCAGGGCTCGACGAGCAGTACTTC
NA	TRBV7-9	TRBJ2-7	NA	CASSSTTLSYEQYF	TGTGCCAGCAGCTCAACAACCCTGTCTTACGAGCAGTACTTC
NA	TRBV9	TRBJ2-7	NA	CASSELGGLNEQYF	TGTGCCAGCAGTGAATTAGGAGGGCTTAACGAGCAGTACTTC
NA	TRBV28	TRBJ1-5	once	CASSPYGVNQPQHF	TGTGCCAGCAGCCCGTATGGGGTGAATCAGCCCCAGCATTTT
NA	TRBV6-1	TRBJ2-7	NA	CASTPKDGPGYEQYF	TGTGCCAGCACACCAAAGGATGGGCCGGGATACGAGCAGTACTTC
NA	TRBV7-9	TRBJ2-7	NA	CASSPADRSYEQYF	TGTGCCAGCAGCCCAGCGGACAGATCCTACGAGCAGTACTTC
NA	TRBV9	TRBJ2-7	NA	CASSDGITYEQYF	TGTGCCAGCAGCGACGGGATCACCTACGAGCAGTACTTC
NA	TRBV7-9	TRBJ1-4	NA	CASSLPRGSANEKLFF	TGTGCCAGCAGCCTCCCTAGAGGGTCAGCTAATGAAAAACTGTTTTTT
TRBD1	TRBV28	TRBJ2-1	NA	CASSPHTGGREQFF	TGTGCCAGCAGTCCACACACAGGGGGGAGGGAGCAGTTCTTC
TRBD1	TRBV28	TRBJ2-1	NA	CASSPYYGTGDYNEQFF	TGTGCCAGCAGTCCCTATTACGGGACAGGAGATTACAATGAGCAGTTCTTC
NA	TRBV7-7	TRBJ2-7	NA	CASSLGGAHSYEQYF	TGTGCTAGCAGCTTGGGTGGAGCCCACTCCTACGAGCAGTACTTC
NA	TRBV15	TRBJ2-1	NA	CATSRERGSSYNEQFF	TGTGCCACCAGCAGAGAGCGGGGTAGCTCCTACAATGAGCAGTTCTTC
NA	TRBV11-3	TRBJ2-2	NA	CASKEGPSYTGELFF	TGTGCCAGCAAGGAGGGCCCTTCCTACACCGGGGAGCTGTTTTTT
NA	TRBV6-5	TRBJ2-1	NA	CASRPDTSYNEQFF	TGTGCCAGCAGACCCGATACTTCCTACAATGAGCAGTTCTTC
NA	TRBV28	TRBJ2-1	once	CASSIGTLPFF	TGTGCCAGCAGCATCGGCACATTACCGTTCTTC
NA	TRBV29-1	TRBJ2-6	NA	CSVEDLRMSGANVLTF	TGCAGCGTTGAAGATTTGAGGATGTCTGGGGCCAACGTCCTGACTTTC
TRBD1	TRBV5-1	TRBJ2-7	NA	CASSPGDGQGGFYEQYF	TGCGCCAGCAGCCCCGGAGATGGACAGGGGGGCTTTTACGAGCAGTACTTC
TRBD1	TRBV6-1	TRBJ1-5	NA	CASYETQGADQPQHF	TGTGCCAGCTACGAAACACAGGGGGCCGATCAGCCCCAGCATTTT
TRBD1	TRBV28	TRBJ1-6	NA	CAGEGQGGSLHF	TGTGCCGGGGAGGGACAGGGTGGTTCCCTCCACTTT
NA	TRBV27	TRBJ1-3	NA	CASSSSGVGGNTIYF	TGTGCCAGCAGTTCGTCAGGGGTTGGTGGAAACACCATATATTTT
NA	TRBV7-9	TRBJ2-3	NA	CASSFRDSTYPTDTQYF	TGTGCCAGCAGCTTTCGGGACTCAACTTATCCCACAGATACGCAGTATTTT
TRBD1	TRBV7-9	TRBJ2-4	NA	CASSLGLGQGQNIQYF	TGTGCCAGCAGCTTAGGGTTAGGACAGGGCCAAAACATTCAGTACTTC
TRBD1	TRBV7-7	TRBJ1-4	NA	CASSQGAGENEKLFF	TGTGCTAGCAGTCAGGGGGCAGGGGAGAATGAAAAACTGTTTTTT
NA	TRBV7-2	TRBJ2-3	NA	CASSWRTDLTDTQYF	TGTGCCAGTTCGTGGAGGACAGACCTCACAGATACGCAGTATTTT
NA	TRBV7-9	TRBJ2-2	NA	CASSLGELFF	TGTGCCAGCAGCCTTGGGGAGCTGTTTTTT
NA	TRBV9	TRBJ1-2	NA	CASSVSGTSGYGYTF	TGTGCCAGCAGCGTTTCTGGGACCTCGGGATATGGCTACACCTTC
TRBD2	TRBV29-1	TRBJ2-1	NA	CSVELAGDGYNEQFF	TGCAGCGTTGAACTGGCGGGAGATGGGTACAATGAGCAGTTCTTC
NA	TRBV30	TRBJ2-1	NA	CAWSGVHEQFF	TGTGCCTGGAGTGGGGTCCATGAGCAGTTCTTC
TRBD2	TRBV15	TRBJ2-1	NA	CATSRGASGSYNEQFF	TGTGCCACCAGCAGGGGTGCTAGCGGGAGTTACAATGAGCAGTTCTTC
TRBD2	TRBV10-2	TRBJ2-1	NA	CASSETYPTSGSSYNEQFF	TGCGCCAGCAGTGAGACGTATCCGACTAGCGGGAGTTCCTACAATGAGCAGTTCTTC
NA	TRBV7-2	TRBJ1-1	NA	CASSFLPANTEAFF	TGTGCCAGCAGCTTTCTCCCAGCTAACACTGAAGCTTTCTTT
NA	TRBV4-1	TRBJ2-7	NA	CASSLASAYEQYF	TGCGCCAGCAGCCTAGCTAGCGCCTACGAGCAGTACTTC
NA	TRBV9	TRBJ2-3	NA	CASSVKGGPSATQYF	TGTGCCAGCAGCGTAAAGGGAGGACCGTCAGCTACGCAGTATTTT
NA	TRBV27	TRBJ1-1	NA	CASSLSRAKTEAFF	TGTGCCAGCAGTTTATCCAGGGCTAAGACTGAAGCTTTCTTT
TRBD1	TRBV18	TRBJ1-3	NA	CASSLQTGAGNTIYF	TGTGCCAGCTCACTCCAGACAGGGGCTGGAAACACCATATATTTT
TRBD1	TRBV27	TRBJ1-1	NA	CASGSGTGNGWAEAFF	TGTGCCAGCGGTTCCGGGACAGGAAACGGCTGGGCTGAAGCTTTCTTT
NA	TRBV7-9	TRBJ2-7	NA	CASSDPSAHEQYF	TGTGCCAGCAGCGACCCTAGCGCCCACGAGCAGTACTTC
NA	TRBV4-1	TRBJ1-1	NA	CASSQHEASENTEAFF	TGCGCCAGCAGCCAACACGAGGCAAGCGAGAACACTGAAGCTTTCTTT
NA	TRBV5-1	TRBJ2-1	NA	CASSGESTSYNEQFF	TGCGCCAGCAGCGGTGAAAGCACCTCCTACAATGAGCAGTTCTTC
TRBD2	TRBV9	TRBJ2-1	NA	CASGRLDEQFF	TGTGCTAGCGGGAGATTGGATGAGCAGTTCTTC
TRBD2	TRBV7-9	TRBJ2-7	few	CASSSLRAGGYEQYF	TGTGCCAGCAGCTCCCTTCGGGCGGGAGGCTACGAGCAGTACTTC
NA	TRBV4-1	TRBJ1-4	NA	CASSQARVENEKLFF	TGCGCCAGCAGCCAAGCGCGGGTGGAGAATGAAAAACTGTTTTTT
TRBD2	TRBV7-9	TRBJ2-1	once	CASSSKTSPIYNEQFF	TGTGCCAGCAGCTCAAAGACTAGCCCTATCTACAATGAGCAGTTCTTC
NA	TRBV9	TRBJ2-3	NA	CASSGGWDLTDTQYF	TGTGCCAGCAGCGGGGGTTGGGACTTGACAGATACGCAGTATTTT
NA	TRBV20-1	TRBJ2-3	NA	CSASWGTQYF	TGCAGTGCTAGCTGGGGTACGCAGTATTTT
NA	TRBV5-4	TRBJ2-5	NA	CASSHTGSGQETQYF	TGTGCCAGCAGCCACACAGGGTCTGGGCAAGAGACCCAGTACTTC
TRBD1	TRBV2	TRBJ1-5	NA	CASSPGTGGSNQPQHF	TGTGCCAGCAGTCCCGGGACAGGGGGCAGCAATCAGCCCCAGCATTTT
NA	TRBV6-6	TRBJ1-2	NA	CASSYWDKSIDGYTF	TGTGCCAGCAGTTACTGGGACAAAAGTATCGATGGCTACACCTTC
TRBD2	TRBV7-3	TRBJ2-2	NA	CASSLAGEGFGELFF	TGTGCCAGCAGCTTAGCGGGAGAGGGTTTCGGGGAGCTGTTTTTT
TRBD2	TRBV27	TRBJ2-1	NA	CASTLTLTSGYNEQFF	TGTGCCAGCACCCTTACGTTAACTAGCGGTTACAATGAGCAGTTCTTC